This TCR beta chain was identified during a study of beta chain features in type 1 diabetes. The CDR3 loop spans 16 amino acids. V was pared by 3 bases and J by 6 bases, with 18 bases between. Germline V gene lookup returns CDR1 SGDLS and CDR2 YYNGEE. Each of the sorted populations had a purity greater than 95%. Study-level findings and limits: VDJ junctions sequenced from type 1 diabetes patients showed fewer insertions and more deletions.

TCRB transcripts that were expressed got sequenced, as all of the isolated RNA had been reverse transcribed. The protocol was immunoSEQ multiplex PCR, while the TCRdb copy is restricted to in-frame clones and leaves out a portion. The data contain 150,000 to 160,000 clones, around 10% of them seen just once; the ten biggest clones take up about 2%. Only a few counts were recorded for this clone. Its target is unknown. The sequence derives from a man aged 18 to 30 in good health. The specimen sequenced was central memory CD4+ T cells from blood. The chain links TRBV9 to TRBJ2-2; possible D gene TRBD2, 6 bases. The CDR3 region has the DNA TGTGCCAGCAGCGGGGGCGGGACCGGAGGGGCCGGGGAGCTGTTTTTT. Protein: CASSGGGTGGAGELFF. Looking up the rest from reference TRBV9 and TRBJ2-2 gives the full variable domain: DSGVTQTPKHLITATGQRVTLRCSPRSGDLSVYWYQQSLDQGLQFLIQYYNGEERAKGNILERFSAQQFPDLHSELNLSSLELGDSALYFCASSGGGTGGAGELFFGEGSRLTVL.